These T cell receptor beta chains were read from a single sample in a study of T cell responses to AZD1222 COVID-19 vaccine. The repertoire was sequenced with immunoSEQ multiplex PCR; TCRdb's copy has only in-frame clones and lacks some. This sample yields about 150,000 clones, of which about nine tenths are seen a single time; roughly 15% belongs to the top ten. The source was peripheral blood, collected on day 0 of AZD1222 vaccination. These receptors were taken from an adult in good health. The conserved cysteine and the conserved F or W are not part of the CDR3 here.

length: 12; J: TRBJ1-5; V: TRBV5-8; CDR3: ASRSNRGNQPQH
length: 15; J: TRBJ1-2; V: TRBV19; CDR3: ASSTASLTGIGYGYT
length: 12; J: TRBJ1-1; V: TRBV6-5; CDR3: ASSYRTLLSEAF
length: 9; J: TRBJ2-5; V: TRBV28; CDR3: ASSLRGTQY
length: 14; J: TRBJ1-1; V: TRBV18; CDR3: ASSLFLTARNTEAF
length: 12; J: TRBJ1-5; V: TRBV27; CDR3: ASTAPGRNQPQH
length: 11; J: TRBJ2-7; V: TRBV30; CDR3: AWTGTSPYEQY
length: 13; J: TRBJ1-4; V: TRBV7-8; CDR3: ASTPSGAYNEKLF
length: 14; J: TRBJ2-5; V: TRBV28; CDR3: ASSSLGSGTQETQY
length: 11; J: TRBJ1-2; V: TRBV7-3; CDR3: ASNLGTGYGYT
length: 11; J: TRBJ2-3; V: TRBV10-1; CDR3: ANTGISTDTQY
length: 12; J: TRBJ1-2; V: TRBV28; CDR3: ASSSPPANYGYT
length: 13; J: TRBJ1-2; V: TRBV7-9; CDR3: ASSLGSGSGYGYT
length: 18; J: TRBJ2-1; V: TRBV4-3; CDR3: ASSQAGLAGFLSSYNEQF
length: 12; J: TRBJ1-4; V: TRBV18; CDR3: ASSPPGRNEKLF
length: 19; J: TRBJ1-1; V: TRBV4-2; CDR3: ASRQTLGQGAQGDRRTEAF
length: 13; J: TRBJ1-4; V: TRBV2; CDR3: ASRSPRDRGEKLF
length: 9; J: TRBJ2-7; V: TRBV6-6; CDR3: ASSLQGEQY
length: 11; J: TRBJ1-1; V: TRBV24-1; CDR3: ATRRTGGTEAF
length: 14; J: TRBJ1-6; V: TRBV18; CDR3: ASSPFRGQRESPLH
length: 12; J: TRBJ1-2; V: TRBV6-6; CDR3: ASTRDISGYGYT
length: 9; J: TRBJ2-7; V: TRBV7-2; CDR3: ASSSVYEQY
length: 9; J: TRBJ1-1; V: TRBV5-6; CDR3: ASSFRVEAF
length: 10; J: TRBJ1-6; V: TRBV24-1; CDR3: ATLEGDSPLH
length: 10; J: TRBJ2-7; V: TRBV7-2; CDR3: ASSLVGYEQY
length: 14; J: TRBJ2-3; V: TRBV4-1; CDR3: ASSQAEGASTDTQY
length: 13; J: TRBJ1-4; V: TRBV9; CDR3: ASSTRRQGYEKLF
length: 13; J: TRBJ2-5; V: TRBV18; CDR3: ASSPFGQSQETQY
length: 12; J: TRBJ2-1; V: TRBV14; CDR3: ASSQGGETNEQF
length: 12; J: TRBJ2-7; V: TRBV18; CDR3: ASSPSSFGYEQY
length: 11; J: TRBJ1-2; V: TRBV2; CDR3: ASSEAREKGYT
length: 10; J: TRBJ1-5; V: TRBV3-1/TRBV3-2; CDR3: ASSRRDQPQH
length: 11; J: TRBJ2-3; V: TRBV12-3/TRBV12-4; CDR3: ASSRGHTDTQY
length: 14; J: TRBJ1-2; V: TRBV27; CDR3: ASSLSGRGRNYGYT
length: 12; J: TRBJ1-2; V: TRBV7-2; CDR3: ASSRTASVRGYT
length: 16; J: TRBJ1-4; V: TRBV5-1; CDR3: ASSFRDRGPATNEKLF
length: 16; J: TRBJ2-2; V: TRBV24-1; CDR3: ATSDFIETGDHTGELF
length: 11; J: TRBJ1-2; V: TRBV12-3/TRBV12-4; CDR3: ASRGQGSYGYT